This record looks at one TCR beta chain sequence and its context. Its cognate antigen is unknown. This specimen belongs to a study of early T cells in non-severe SARS-CoV-2 infection. Background on the study: Sequencing used unsorted whole-blood bulk RNA, so chains lack pairing. General study findings and limits: Private and CD4 specificities were missed by VDJdb matching, skewed to anti-spike CD8.

This CDR3 contains 13 residues. Germline CDR1 reads KGHDR; CDR2 reads SFDVKD. V shed 7 bases and J shed 3 bases, with 11 bases lying between them. Each single cDNA molecule received a unique molecular identifier. TCRdb analysed the 5' RACE reads with MiXCR anew, one entry per CDR3 protein. The sample consists of 90,000 to 130,000 distinct CDR3 sequences, roughly an eighth of them appearing once. The chain couples TRBV24-1 to TRBJ2-5, with D perhaps matching TRBD1 (6 bases). The clonotype originates from an adult who was a healthcare worker with PCR-confirmed SARS-CoV-2 infection or an uninfected control (not recorded which). Specimen: whole blood. The CDR3 DNA follows: TGTGCCACCAGCCACAGGGAAGAAGAGACCCAGTACTTC. This sequence encodes CATSHREEETQYF.